One sample yielded the 20 T cell receptor beta chains listed below, sequenced in a study of shared clonotypes between healthy human individuals (dated by TCRdb to the early 2020s). CD8 naive samples consisted of CD45RO-negative cells that were positively selected for CCR7, yielding a CD45RA+CCR7+ population without TemRA cells. The method behind the library was the immunoSEQ multiplex PCR assay. Not all clones reach the TCRdb copy of this immuneACCESS table, which keeps in-frame sequences only. Checked studies attribute under half of the gap to unresolved V genes and leave the rest unexplained. Present in this sample are some 2 million clones, about 95% of which were seen just once. In total, the top ten clones hold around 1.1% of the sample. The sequencing input was naive CD8+ T cells sorted from blood. The intended sense of this specimen's cell subset or site label: CD45RA+CCR7+. The receptors were sampled from a man between 18 and 35 years old in good health.

The rearrangement links TRBV27 to TRBJ2-3; 9 bases are shared with TRBD2. This CDR3 comprises 14 residues. Losses at the gene ends were 3 bases for V and 5 bases for J; bases not matched to a gene: 3. CDR1 and CDR2 (germline): MNHEY, SMNVEV (reference sequence). Here the CDR3 DNA reads TGTGCCAGCAGTTTCCTGACTAGCGGAGATACGCAGTATTTT. As protein: CASSFLTSGDTQYF.

A single count supports this clone. CDR3 loop: CASSLAGASYEQYF. DNA of the CDR3: TGTGCCAGCAGCCTAGCGGGAGCCTCCTACGAGCAGTACTTC. The chain is built from TRBV9 and TRBJ2-7; 10 nucleotides agree with TRBD2. The V and J ends lost 4 bases and 0 bases, in that order; junction bases with no gene match: 1. Germline CDR1 is SGDLS and CDR2 is YYNGEE. This CDR3 has 14 residues. Full variable domain (outside the CDR3, taken from reference TRBV9 and TRBJ2-7): DSGVTQTPKHLITATGQRVTLRCSPRSGDLSVYWYQQSLDQGLQFLIQYYNGEERAKGNILERFSAQQFPDLHSELNLSSLELGDSALYFCASSLAGASYEQYFGPGTRLTVT.

The chain couples TRBV6-5 to TRBJ2-5; 14 bases are a match to TRBD2. The CDR3 loop spans 14 amino acids. CDR1 MNHEY and CDR2 SVGAGI come from the germline V gene. V lost 5 bases and J lost 9; bases outside the gene matches: 5. CDR3 bases: TGTGCCAGCAGTCTTCGACTAGCGGGAGGGCCCCAGTACTTC. As protein: CASSLRLAGGPQYF.

This clone appeared a single time. V usage is TRBV4-3 and J usage is TRBJ2-1; TRBD2 might be the D (6 bases). The V end was cut by 1 base, the J end by 6 bases, with 16 bases between. The CDR3 has 16 amino acids. Germline CDR1 LGHNA, CDR2 YSLEER. CDR3: CASSQGRQSGLNEQFF. The CDR3 DNA follows: TGCGCCAGCAGCCAAGGGAGGCAGTCGGGACTCAATGAGCAGTTCTTC.

The genes are TRBV6-5 and TRBJ2-7, with 7 bases that match TRBD1. The CDR3 sequence is 12 residues long. Germline V gene lookup returns CDR1 MNHEY and CDR2 SVGAGI. The ends lost 8 bases at V and 6 bases at J; junction bases unmatched: 7. In DNA, the CDR3 is TGTGCCAGCGGGGCAGGGGGTGGCGAGCAGTACTTC. Encoded protein: CASGAGGGEQYF.

Comments on this clone: This sample also contains other DNA sequences that code for the same CDR3. This chain links TRBV7-9 with TRBJ2-3; no firm D call. The CDR3 is made up of 12 amino acids. Per germline, CDR1 SEHNR and CDR2 FQNEAQ (reference sequence). V gave up 5 bases and J gave up 6 bases, with 9 bases separating them. CDR3 coding DNA: TGTGCCAGCAGCCCCGGAACGGATACGCAGTATTTT. Encoded protein: CASSPGTDTQYF.

This chain connects TRBV5-1 to TRBJ2-1, with TRBD1 matching over 7 bases. The ends lost 3 bases at V and 0 bases at J; junction bases unmatched: 3. Germline V gene lookup returns CDR1 SGHRS and CDR2 YFSETQ. The CDR3 runs to 15 residues. The CDR3 DNA follows: TGCGCCAGCAGCTACGACAGGGACTCCTACAATGAGCAGTTCTTC. Translating gives CASSYDRDSYNEQFF.

The chain joins TRBV20-1 to TRBJ1-1, with unresolved D. V lost 6 bases and J lost 2, with 7 bases in between. The germline V gene encodes CDR1 DFQATT and CDR2 SNEGSKA (reference sequence). The CDR3 consists of 11 residues. CDR3 nucleotide sequence: TGCAGTGCGGGAGCAAACACTGAAGCTTTCTTT. Amino acid sequence: CSAGANTEAFF.

This sequence joins TRBV7-9 and TRBJ2-7, with D unclear. Per the germline V gene, CDR1 is SEHNR and CDR2 is FQNEAQ (reference sequence). V gave up 5 bases and J gave up 7 bases, with 18 bases separating them. The CDR3 is made up of 14 amino acids. CDR3 DNA sequence: TGTGCCAGCAGCCCAGTGAACCCGGCCGGGGAGCAGTACTTC. Protein product: CASSPVNPAGEQYF.

This chain uses TRBV11-2 with TRBJ2-5; 7 bases match TRBD2. The germline gives CDR1 SGHAT, CDR2 FQNNGV. This CDR3 has 14 amino acids. V shed 2 bases and J 5 bases; nucleotides not matched to a gene: 5. The CDR3 sequence is CASSLPFGGETQYF. CDR3 nucleotides: TGTGCCAGCAGCTTACCGTTCGGGGGGGAGACCCAGTACTTC.

The V and J genes are TRBV7-6 and TRBJ1-2, with D maybe TRBD1 (5 bases). CDR3 length equals 13 residues. Germline V gene data show CDR1 as SGHVS and CDR2 as FNYEAQ. V lost 5 bases to trimming and J lost 3 bases, with 10 bases between them. The chain's CDR3 is CASSLDTYYGYTF. The CDR3 nucleotides are TGTGCCAGCAGCCTGGACACTTACTATGGCTACACCTTC.

Points on this clone: A read error may account for a junction end that differs from germline. The chain couples TRBV6-5 to TRBJ2-1, with D perhaps TRBD2 (7 bases). This CDR3 spans 15 amino acids. Germline V gene lookup returns CDR1 MNHEY and CDR2 SVGAGI. CDR3 sequence reads: CASSYGGASYNEQFF. The CDR3 coding sequence is TGTGCCAGCAGTTACGGGGGGGCCTCCTATAATGAGCAGTTCTTC.

The chain employs TRBV4-1 and TRBJ1-1; tentative D call: TRBD1 (5 bases). Germline CDR1 MGHRA, CDR2 YSYEKL. The V gene lost 0 bases and the J gene lost 7 bases, with 12 bases spanning the gap. CDR3 length: 14 residues. CDR3 protein: CASSQEGRADEAFF. Here the CDR3 DNA reads TGCGCCAGCAGCCAAGAGGGCAGGGCAGATGAAGCTTTCTTT.

The chain uses TRBV9 and TRBJ1-4, with D maybe TRBD1 (5 bases). The CDR3 has 15 residues. The germline CDR1 and CDR2 sequences are SGDLS and YYNGEE. The V end was cut by 0 bases, the J end by 8 bases, with 14 bases between. This CDR3 reads CASSVEAGTGEKLFF. CDR3 nucleotides: TGTGCCAGCAGCGTAGAAGCCGGGACTGGGGAAAAACTGTTTTTT. The full variable domain, completed using reference TRBV9 and TRBJ1-4, is DSGVTQTPKHLITATGQRVTLRCSPRSGDLSVYWYQQSLDQGLQFLIQYYNGEERAKGNILERFSAQQFPDLHSELNLSSLELGDSALYFCASSVEAGTGEKLFFGSGTQLSVL.

The chain's CDR3 is CASSFVMGGYEQYF. The CDR3 DNA reads TGTGCCAGCAGCTTTGTAATGGGAGGCTACGAGCAGTACTTC. The V and J genes are TRBV5-6 and TRBJ2-7; the D gene is possibly TRBD2 (6 bases). The CDR3 has 14 residues. Germline assignment: CDR1 SGHDT and CDR2 YYEEEE. V was cut by 2 bases and J by 3 bases, with 12 bases left in between.

CDR3 in amino acids: CASSDSYRGYTDTQYF. The CDR3 bases are TGTGCCAGCAGTGACTCCTACAGGGGGTACACAGATACGCAGTATTTT. The gene calls are TRBV6-4 and TRBJ2-3; 8 nucleotides line up with TRBD1. Unmatched junction bases numbered 4, after V lost 0 bases and J lost 2 bases. Per germline, CDR1 MRHNA and CDR2 SNTAGT. CDR3 length: 16 residues.

The chain couples TRBV30 to TRBJ2-7, with unresolved D. The CDR3 is made up of 15 amino acids. Germline V lookup: CDR1 GTSNPN, CDR2 SVGIG (reference sequence). Trimming left V 1 base short and J 6 bases short, with 19 bases between. The CDR3 bases are TGTGCCTGGAGTGAAGGATGGCTAGACGGTCTCGAGCAGTACTTC. Protein product: CAWSEGWLDGLEQYF.

J is TRBJ2-6 and V is TRBV5-6; D is unresolved. With 4 bases removed from V and 4 bases from J, the gap between germline ends came to 6 bases. The CDR3 consists of 13 residues. Germline CDR1 SGHDT, CDR2 YYEEEE. The CDR3 coding sequence is TGTGCCAGCAGCATCGCCGGGGCCAACGTCCTGACTTTC. The encoded protein is CASSIAGANVLTF.

This clone was seen only once. The chain employs TRBV7-9 and TRBJ1-1, with TRBD1 matching 11 bases. Germline loops: CDR1 SEHNR, CDR2 FQNEAQ (reference sequence). Trimming removed 2 bases from V and 3 bases from J; junction bases left unmatched: 8. The CDR3 runs 17 residues. The CDR3 loop is CASSLWGQGVADTEAFF. CDR3 in DNA: TGTGCCAGCAGCTTATGGGGACAGGGGGTGGCAGACACTGAAGCTTTCTTT.

This sequence joins TRBV6-5 and TRBJ2-2; D unclear. The CDR3 has 13 residues. Trimming stripped 2 bases from V and 3 bases from J, with 4 bases between. The germline CDR1 and CDR2 sequences are MNHEY and SVGAGI. CDR3 DNA sequence: TGTGCCAGCAGTTACGAGTACACCGGGGAGCTGTTTTTT. Residues: CASSYEYTGELFF.